These T cell receptor beta chains were read from a single sample in a study of blood T cells in healthy people across ages. TCRdb fed the 5' RACE reads into MiXCR, producing one record per CDR3 protein. The table shows around 1,600,000 distinct CDR3 sequences, with around 40% occurring only once. The specimen was blood. The receptors were sampled from a woman between 18 and 30 years old in good health. CDR3s include the opening cysteine and the closing phenylalanine or tryptophan. D genes are given only for firm matches. Some rows mark clone size as missing; the rest say once, few, many or name a class of expanded clone.

D	size	V	J	CDR3	DNA
-	few	TRBV3-1	TRBJ2-3	CASSHERANTDTQYF	TGTGCCAGCAGCCACGAGCGGGCAAACACAGATACGCAGTATTTT
TRBD2	few	TRBV5-8	TRBJ2-1	CASSYFSGRAINEQFF	TGTGCCAGCAGCTACTTTAGCGGGAGGGCCATTAATGAGCAGTTCTTC
-	-	TRBV11-2	TRBJ2-5	CASSTGWETQYF	TGTGCCAGCAGCACAGGGTGGGAGACCCAGTACTTC
-	-	TRBV7-9	TRBJ2-7	CASSAVGQPYEQYF	TGTGCCAGCAGCGCCGTGGGACAACCCTACGAGCAGTACTTC
TRBD1	-	TRBV13	TRBJ1-2	CASSSRGAAEASYGYTF	TGTGCCAGCAGCTCCAGGGGGGCCGCGGAGGCCTCCTATGGCTACACCTTC
TRBD2	few	TRBV28	TRBJ2-1	CASRSLAGVNEQFF	TGTGCCAGCAGGTCACTAGCGGGAGTCAATGAGCAGTTCTTC
-	-	TRBV7-2	TRBJ1-5	CASSLVTYRGYQPQHF	TGTGCCAGCAGCTTAGTAACATATCGGGGCTATCAGCCCCAGCATTTT
-	once	TRBV28	TRBJ2-1	CASSRVAVTYNEQFF	TGTGCCAGCAGCAGGGTGGCGGTGACTTACAATGAGCAGTTCTTC
TRBD2	-	TRBV27	TRBJ2-1	CASSVKFGAGGLNEQFF	TGTGCCAGCAGCGTTAAGTTCGGAGCGGGGGGGTTGAATGAGCAGTTCTTC
-	few	TRBV9	TRBJ2-5	CASSVRDGGQETQYF	TGTGCCAGCAGCGTACGGGACGGAGGACAAGAGACCCAGTACTTC
-	-	TRBV10-2	TRBJ2-1	CASRKGTAGEETQFF	TGCGCCAGCAGAAAAGGGACAGCGGGGGAAGAGACCCAGTTCTTC
TRBD2	few	TRBV20-1	TRBJ2-2	CSARDPQRGSGELFF	TGCAGTGCTAGAGATCCCCAGCGGGGAAGCGGGGAGCTGTTTTTT
-	few	TRBV11-2	TRBJ2-1	CASSLASGLGNEQFF	TGTGCCAGCAGCTTAGCGTCGGGTTTGGGTAATGAGCAGTTCTTC
TRBD2	few	TRBV20-1	TRBJ2-1	CSAGPGLAGEQFF	TGCAGTGCTGGCCCTGGACTAGCCGGTGAGCAGTTCTTC
-	-	TRBV5-1	TRBJ2-2	CASTPTQGRGHTSNTGELFF	TGCGCCAGCACCCCGACTCAGGGCAGGGGACACACTTCGAACACCGGGGAGCTGTTTTTT
-	once	TRBV10-3	TRBJ2-7	CAISEGEHNEQYF	TGTGCCATCAGTGAGGGGGAGCACAATGAGCAGTACTTC
TRBD1	-	TRBV28	TRBJ2-5	CASSFFGTGVKTQYF	TGTGCCAGCAGTTTTTTCGGGACAGGGGTAAAGACCCAGTACTTC
TRBD2	-	TRBV4-1	TRBJ2-7	CASSPPGRANEQYF	TGCGCCAGCAGTCCTCCCGGGAGGGCTAATGAGCAGTACTTC
TRBD1	once	TRBV28	TRBJ2-3	CASRHRDRFIDTQYF	TGTGCCAGCAGGCACCGGGACAGGTTCATAGATACGCAGTATTTT
TRBD2	-	TRBV18	TRBJ2-7	CASWGGGPSYEQYF	TGTGCCAGCTGGGGGGGAGGGCCCTCCTACGAGCAGTACTTC
-	few	TRBV20-1	TRBJ2-3	CSASSGGSTDTQYF	TGCAGTGCTTCGAGCGGCGGGAGCACAGATACGCAGTATTTT
TRBD2	-	TRBV18	TRBJ2-5	CASSPLGLAVQETQYF	TGTGCCAGCTCACCATTGGGACTAGCGGTCCAAGAGACCCAGTACTTC
TRBD1	-	TRBV9	TRBJ2-2	CASSTGEGAHIGELFF	TGTGCCAGCAGCACAGGCGAGGGGGCTCATATCGGGGAGCTGTTTTTT
TRBD1	few	TRBV12-3/TRBV12-4	TRBJ2-3	CASSFSPDRGADTQYF	TGTGCCAGCAGTTTCTCTCCGGACAGGGGCGCAGATACGCAGTATTTT
-	-	TRBV3-1	TRBJ1-1	CASSPEAVGGVEAFF	TGTGCCAGCAGCCCAGAGGCGGTAGGGGGGGTTGAAGCTTTCTTT
TRBD2	few	TRBV3-1	TRBJ2-1	CASSQHGTSGYNEQFF	TGTGCCAGCAGCCAACACGGGACTAGCGGTTACAATGAGCAGTTCTTC
-	-	TRBV12-3/TRBV12-4	TRBJ2-7	CASSGGGTVVSYEQYF	TGTGCCAGCAGTGGGGGTGGGACGGTCGTGTCCTACGAGCAGTACTTC
TRBD2	-	TRBV5-5	TRBJ2-1	CASSLTPSVSGSRGEQFF	TGTGCCAGCAGCTTGACCCCCTCTGTTAGCGGGAGTCGTGGTGAGCAGTTCTTC
-	few	TRBV6-5	TRBJ1-1	CASSYSGGANTEAFF	TGTGCCAGCAGTTACTCTGGGGGGGCGAACACTGAAGCTTTCTTT
-	few	TRBV2	TRBJ1-2	CASNGNNYGYTF	TGTGCCAGCAACGGGAACAACTATGGCTACACCTTC
-	few	TRBV4-2	TRBJ2-1	CASSQVGDPGNEQFF	TGTGCCAGCAGCCAAGTGGGGGACCCCGGCAATGAGCAGTTCTTC
TRBD1	-	TRBV2	TRBJ2-3	CASRGQGARTDTQYF	TGTGCCAGCAGGGGACAGGGGGCAAGAACAGATACGCAGTATTTT
-	many	TRBV4-3	TRBJ1-2	CASSQAPPRNSMGYTF	TGCGCCAGCAGCCAAGCCCCCCCGCGGAATTCTATGGGCTACACCTTC
TRBD2	-	TRBV28	TRBJ2-1	CASSSPRGSGRANEQFF	TGTGCCAGCAGTTCCCCCCGAGGTAGCGGGAGGGCCAATGAGCAGTTCTTC
-	-	TRBV29-1	TRBJ2-3	CSVEQGGVGTDTQYF	TGCAGCGTTGAACAGGGGGGCGTGGGCACAGATACGCAGTATTTT
-	few	TRBV15	TRBJ2-2	CATSRDYTGELFF	TGTGCCACCAGCAGAGATTACACCGGGGAGCTGTTTTTT
TRBD1	-	TRBV5-8	TRBJ2-3	CASIDSRGTGTTDTQYF	TGTGCCAGCATCGATAGCCGCGGGACAGGGACCACAGATACGCAGTATTTT
-	-	TRBV7-2	TRBJ2-7	CASSLSRASSYEQYF	TGTGCCAGCAGCTTAAGTCGGGCAAGCTCCTACGAGCAGTACTTC
-	once	TRBV7-9	TRBJ1-3	CASSPLNSGNTIYF	TGTGCCAGCAGCCCGCTGAACTCTGGAAACACCATATACTTT
-	few	TRBV7-2	TRBJ2-7	CASSLVGGTAYEQYF	TGTGCCAGCAGCTTAGTTGGCGGGACCGCCTACGAGCAGTACTTC
-	few	TRBV7-8	TRBJ2-3	CASSLSRQGTDTQYF	TGTGCCAGCAGCCTCTCGCGGCAAGGCACAGATACGCAGTATTTT